These 29 T cell receptor beta chains were all obtained from the same sample, sequenced in a study of blood T cell repertoires in COVID-19. TCRdb's table, derived via immunoSEQ multiplex PCR, lists solely in-frame clones and lacks some. The sample lists about 170,000 clones; roughly 86% were seen once. Sequenced: peripheral blood. The receptors derive from an elderly woman with COVID-19, enrolled during active disease.

J is TRBJ2-7 and V is TRBV18; 13 nucleotides agree with TRBD2. V gave up 8 bases and J gave up 7 bases; unmatched junction bases: 11. CDR1 is KGHSH and CDR2 is LQKENI in the germline V gene. This CDR3 region has 15 residues. The CDR3 coding sequence is TGTGCCAGCCTTGAAAATGGACTAGCGGGAGTTGAGCAGTACTTC. Translation: CASLENGLAGVEQYF.

This rearrangement joins TRBV24-1 to TRBJ2-2; D might be TRBD2 (6 bases). The CDR3 is 12 amino acids. Germline-derived CDR1 and CDR2 are KGHDR and SFDVKD. V shed 4 bases and J shed 8 bases, with 7 bases lying between them. The CDR3 protein is CATSETRGELFF. In DNA, the CDR3 is TGTGCCACCAGTGAGACTAGGGGGGAGCTGTTTTTT.

The rearrangement uses TRBV27 and TRBJ1-1, with D perhaps TRBD1 (5 bases). The CDR3 runs to 16 residues. The germline V gene has CDR1 MNHEY and CDR2 SMNVEV (reference sequence). Trimming stripped 3 bases from V and 1 base from J, with 15 bases between. The CDR3 region is CASSFSARVTNTEAFF. DNA for the CDR3: TGTGCCAGCAGTTTCTCGGCCAGGGTGACGAACACTGAAGCTTTCTTT.

V and J are TRBV4-1 and TRBJ2-3, with 8 bases matching TRBD2. Germline-derived CDR1 and CDR2 are MGHRA and YSYEKL. Trimming at V came to 4 bases and at J to 5 bases, leaving 5 bases not matched to a gene. The CDR3 has 14 residues. DNA for the CDR3: TGCGCCAGCAGCCCAGTCACTAGCGGAGATACGCAGTATTTT. It encodes CASSPVTSGDTQYF.

The DNA of the CDR3 is TGTGCCAGCTCCCCGAGCAGGGAATCAGATACGCAGTATTTT. Its translation is CASSPSRESDTQYF. This chain uses TRBV18 with TRBJ2-3; possibly TRBD1 for D (5 bases). Trimming left V 6 bases short and J 4 bases short, with 14 bases between. The CDR3 contains 14 residues. CDR1 and CDR2 from the germline V gene are KGHSH and LQKENI.

This clone has just one count. The chain couples TRBV5-1 to TRBJ1-1; TRBD1 is a possible D gene (6 bases). The germline V gene encodes CDR1 SGHRS and CDR2 YFSETQ. The ends were cut back, 4 bases at V and 4 bases at J, with 14 bases in the middle. This CDR3 contains 14 residues. CDR3 region: CASSTGQPVTEAFF. The CDR3 coding sequence is TGCGCCAGCAGCACCGGACAGCCAGTCACTGAAGCTTTCTTT.

V gene TRBV27 combines with J gene TRBJ2-1; D may be TRBD2 (6 bases). The CDR3 is 14 residues long. Germline V gene sequence: CDR1 MNHEY, CDR2 SMNVEV (reference sequence). V was cut by 1 base and J by 5 bases, with 9 bases left in between. The CDR3 region has the DNA TGTGCCAGCAGTTTATGGGGGGTGCACAATGAGCAGTTCTTC. Protein product: CASSLWGVHNEQFF.

This chain links TRBV5-4 with TRBJ2-5; 10 bases map to TRBD1. Germline loops: CDR1 SGHNT, CDR2 YYREEE (reference sequence). The CDR3 covers 14 residues. Germline trimming cut 4 bases from V and 5 bases from J; bases unmatched to any gene: 5. The CDR3 here is CASSLGQGGETQYF. In DNA, the CDR3 is TGTGCCAGCAGCCTAGGACAGGGGGGGGAGACCCAGTACTTC.

This clone was counted a single time. The gene calls are TRBV30 and TRBJ1-6; 7 nucleotides line up with TRBD1. After removal of 2 bases from V and 6 bases from J, the junction contained 4 bases not matched to a gene. CDR1 is GTSNPN, CDR2 SVGIG, per germline (reference sequence). There are 14 residues in the CDR3. CDR3 bases: TGTGCCTGGAGTACTGGGACAGCTAATTCACCCCTCCACTTT. It is translated as CAWSTGTANSPLHF. Supplemented by reference TRBV30 and TRBJ1-6, the full variable domain reads SQTIHQWPATLVQPVGSPLSLECTVEGTSNPNLYWYRQAAGRGLQLLFYSVGIGQISSEVPQNLSASRPQDRQFILSSKKLLLSDSGFYLCAWSTGTANSPLHFGNGTRLTVT.

The CDR3 sequence is CASSSSGTDTQYF. The CDR3 DNA reads TGTGCCAGCAGTTCTAGCGGCACAGATACGCAGTATTTT. V gene TRBV12-3 or TRBV12-4 combines with J gene TRBJ2-3; a possible D gene is TRBD2 (6 bases). Trimming shortened V by 4 bases and J by 1 base, and 6 bases separated the two germline ends. The CDR3 extends over 13 amino acids.

The chain couples TRBV27 to TRBJ2-1; 10 nucleotides align to TRBD1. The CDR3 sequence is 15 residues long. V was clipped by 2 bases and J by 9 bases; unmatched bases: 7. Per germline, CDR1 MNHEY and CDR2 SMNVEV (reference sequence). Here the CDR3 DNA reads TGTGCCAGCAGTTTAAGGGGACAGGGGAGGGGTGAGCAGTTCTTC. It codes for CASSLRGQGRGEQFF.

The V and J genes are TRBV28 and TRBJ1-4; TRBD1 might be the D (5 bases). This CDR3 contains 15 residues. Per the germline V gene, CDR1 is MDHEN and CDR2 is SYDVKM. Trimming shortened V by 6 bases and J by 8 bases, and 19 bases separated the two germline ends. CDR3 sequence reads: CASRDGQGHWEKLFF. CDR3 sequence (DNA): TGTGCCAGCAGAGATGGGCAGGGTCATTGGGAAAAACTGTTTTTT.

This clone was counted only a few times. The rearrangement uses TRBV28 and TRBJ1-1, with unresolved D. CDR3 size: 11 residues. The germline V gene has CDR1 MDHEN and CDR2 SYDVKM. V lost 4 bases and J lost 4, with 4 bases in between. Here the CDR3 reads CASSSPTEAFF. The DNA for the CDR3 is TGTGCCAGCAGTTCTCCCACTGAAGCTTTCTTT.

The chain combines TRBV24-1 with TRBJ2-1; 14 bases line up with TRBD2. V lost 4 bases to trimming and J lost 6 bases; unmatched junction nucleotides: 10. Per germline, CDR1 KGHDR and CDR2 SFDVKD. The CDR3 has 18 amino acids. The CDR3 spells CATSDPGLAGGTLNEQFF. CDR3 DNA sequence: TGTGCCACCAGTGACCCTGGACTAGCGGGAGGCACACTCAATGAGCAGTTCTTC.

V and J are TRBV2 and TRBJ2-6; D not certain. This CDR3 has 13 amino acids. In germline, CDR1 is SNHLY, CDR2 FYNNEI. V lost 9 bases to trimming and J lost 0 bases, with 6 bases between them. The CDR3 here is CARRSSGANVLTF. In nucleotides, the CDR3 is TGTGCCAGAAGGAGCTCTGGGGCCAACGTCCTGACTTTC.

This clone was recorded a few times. The rearrangement uses TRBV7-3 and TRBJ2-7; 11 nucleotides line up with TRBD1. Per germline, CDR1 SGHTA and CDR2 FQGTGA. The CDR3 has 15 amino acids. V was pared by 5 bases and J by 3 bases, with 6 bases of the junction left unmatched. This chain's CDR3 is CASSRAGTGGYEQYF. The CDR3 region has the DNA TGTGCCAGCAGCCGAGCGGGGACAGGGGGCTACGAGCAGTACTTC.

This chain links TRBV11-3 with TRBJ2-1; a possible D gene is TRBD1 (6 bases). Germline V gene data show CDR1 as SGHNT and CDR2 as YENEEA. V shed 1 base and J shed 1 base, with 11 bases lying between them. The length of the CDR3 is 16 residues. The CDR3 bases are TGTGCCAGCAGCTTAGGGCTGGGGGCGTCCTACAATGAGCAGTTCTTC. As protein: CASSLGLGASYNEQFF.

The chain employs TRBV30 and TRBJ2-7; 8 nucleotides agree with TRBD2. Germline CDR1 GTSNPN, CDR2 SVGIG (reference sequence). The CDR3 has 11 amino acids. V lost 3 bases, J lost 10 bases, and 5 bases stayed unmatched. The CDR3 reads CAWSGGGAQYF. CDR3 in DNA: TGTGCCTGGAGCGGGGGGGGAGCCCAGTACTTC. Looking up the rest from reference TRBV30 and TRBJ2-7 gives the full variable domain: SQTIHQWPATLVQPVGSPLSLECTVEGTSNPNLYWYRQAAGRGLQLLFYSVGIGQISSEVPQNLSASRPQDRQFILSSKKLLLSDSGFYLCAWSGGGAQYFGPGTRLTVT.

The genes are TRBV6-5 and TRBJ1-2; D call uncertain. CDR3 size: 13 residues. V was pared by 2 bases and J by 4 bases, with 8 bases between. Germline assignment: CDR1 MNHEY and CDR2 SVGAGI. CDR3 residues: CASSYVNSYGYTF. For the CDR3, the DNA is TGTGCCAGCAGTTACGTTAACAGCTATGGCTACACCTTC.

Here the CDR3 DNA reads TGTGCCAGCAGCCCGTTAGTAAATGAGCAGTTCTTC. This gives the protein CASSPLVNEQFF. This chain uses TRBV7-2 with TRBJ2-1; D gene ambiguous. The V gene lost 5 bases and the J gene lost 7 bases, with 9 bases spanning the gap. CDR1 is SGHTA and CDR2 is FQGNSA in the germline V gene. This CDR3 is 12 amino acids long.

The chain carries TRBV15 and TRBJ2-5; 7 bases fit TRBD2. Germline V CDR1 and CDR2: LNHNV, YYDKDF (reference sequence). V lost 1 base and J lost 0; bases outside the gene matches: 8. This CDR3 region has 17 residues. CDR3 sequence (DNA): TGTGCCACCAGCAGAGGGGGGGGATGGCCAGACCAAGAGACCCAGTACTTC. Protein sequence: CATSRGGGWPDQETQYF.

The rearrangement links TRBV27 to TRBJ2-7, with a possible D match to TRBD1 (7 bases). Trimming pared 8 bases from V and 4 bases from J, leaving 15 bases between. Germline V CDR1 and CDR2: MNHEY, SMNVEV (reference sequence). The CDR3 is made up of 13 amino acids. This CDR3 is CASLRQGGYEQYF. The DNA for the CDR3 is TGTGCCAGCCTACGGCAGGGGGGTTACGAGCAGTACTTC.

V and J are TRBV28 and TRBJ2-5; 10 nucleotides line up with TRBD2. The CDR3 is 15 residues long. With 6 bases clipped from V and 4 bases from J, the junction kept 8 bases outside the gene matches. The V gene's germline CDR1 is MDHEN and CDR2 SYDVKM. CDR3 sequence reads: CASSHSGRAIETQYF. The DNA for the CDR3 is TGTGCCAGCAGCCACAGCGGGAGGGCCATAGAGACCCAGTACTTC.

CDR3 bases: TGTGCCAGCAGTGAAGCAACGAGACTAGCGGGAGTCGGATACAATGAGCAGTTCTTC. Translating gives CASSEATRLAGVGYNEQFF. V and J are TRBV2 and TRBJ2-1; 12 bases line up with TRBD2. The length of the CDR3 is 19 residues. V shed 0 bases and J 4 bases; nucleotides not matched to a gene: 10. Germline V gene sequence: CDR1 SNHLY, CDR2 FYNNEI.

This chain uses TRBV10-3 with TRBJ1-5, with TRBD1 as a possible D gene (5 bases). Trimming left V 6 bases short and J 2 bases short, with 11 bases between. In germline, CDR1 is ENHRY, CDR2 SYGVKD. The CDR3 is 14 residues long. CDR3 residues: CAIRKTGGNQPQHF. The CDR3 nucleotides are TGTGCCATCAGGAAAACAGGAGGCAATCAGCCCCAGCATTTT.

This clone was recorded a few times. The rearrangement joins TRBV6-1 to TRBJ1-1; D not resolved. In germline, CDR1 is MNHNS, CDR2 SASEGT. The CDR3 is made up of 16 amino acids. Trimming removed 2 bases at V and 2 bases at J, with 15 bases between. The CDR3 bases are TGTGCCAGCAGTGAATATTTAGAGCTGGGCAACACTGAAGCTTTCTTT. This encodes CASSEYLELGNTEAFF.

This chain links TRBV19 with TRBJ2-3; maybe TRBD1 (5 bases). The CDR3 spans 16 residues. V was cut by 3 bases and J by 4 bases, with 17 bases left in between. From germline, CDR1 is LNHDA and CDR2 SQIVND (reference sequence). This CDR3 is CASSISRVSIADTQYF. The CDR3 coding sequence is TGTGCCAGTAGTATCTCCAGGGTGTCAATTGCAGATACGCAGTATTTT.

Comments on this clone: Other DNA sequences in the same sample also yield this CDR3. The chain is built from TRBV9 and TRBJ2-3, with a possible D match to TRBD2 (6 bases). Trimming removed 0 bases from V and 3 bases from J, with 8 bases in between. The CDR3 has 14 amino acids. Germline V gene data show CDR1 as SGDLS and CDR2 as YYNGEE. CDR3 DNA sequence: TGTGCCAGCAGCGTAGCAAGCGGGACAGATACGCAGTATTTT. As protein: CASSVASGTDTQYF. The variable domain in full, completed from reference TRBV9 and TRBJ2-3, reads DSGVTQTPKHLITATGQRVTLRCSPRSGDLSVYWYQQSLDQGLQFLIQYYNGEERAKGNILERFSAQQFPDLHSELNLSSLELGDSALYFCASSVASGTDTQYFGPGTRLTVL.

This clone was counted a single time. V usage is TRBV3-1 (or the pseudogene TRBV3-2) and J usage is TRBJ2-2, with D possibly matching TRBD1 (6 bases). Germline V gene lookup returns CDR1 LGHDT and CDR2 YNNKEL (reference sequence). CDR3 length: 15 amino acids. V was pared by 6 bases and J by 4 bases, with 15 bases between. CDR3 residues: CASRGWTDPTGELFF. For the CDR3, the DNA is TGTGCCAGCAGAGGGTGGACAGACCCCACCGGGGAGCTGTTTTTT.